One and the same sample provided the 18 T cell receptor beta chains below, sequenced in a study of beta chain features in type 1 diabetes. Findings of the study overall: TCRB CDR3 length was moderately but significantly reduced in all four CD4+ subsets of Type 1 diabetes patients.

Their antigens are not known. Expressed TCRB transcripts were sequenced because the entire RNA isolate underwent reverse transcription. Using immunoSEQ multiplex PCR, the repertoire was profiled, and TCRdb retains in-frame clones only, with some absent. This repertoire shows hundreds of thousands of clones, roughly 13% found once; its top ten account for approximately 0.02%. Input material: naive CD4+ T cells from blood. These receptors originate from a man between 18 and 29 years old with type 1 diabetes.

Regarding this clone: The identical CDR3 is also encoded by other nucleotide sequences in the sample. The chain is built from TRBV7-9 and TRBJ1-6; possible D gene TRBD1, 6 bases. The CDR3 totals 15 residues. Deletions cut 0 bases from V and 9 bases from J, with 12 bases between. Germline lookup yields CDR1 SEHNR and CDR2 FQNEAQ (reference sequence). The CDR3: CASSLAPGEGSPLHF. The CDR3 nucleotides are TGTGCCAGCAGCTTAGCCCCAGGGGAGGGTTCACCCCTCCACTTT.

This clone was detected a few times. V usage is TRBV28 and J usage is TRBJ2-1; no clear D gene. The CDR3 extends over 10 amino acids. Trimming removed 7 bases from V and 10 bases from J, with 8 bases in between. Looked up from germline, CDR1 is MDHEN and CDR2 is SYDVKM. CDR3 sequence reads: CASNGYEQFF. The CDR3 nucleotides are TGTGCCAGCAACGGCTACGAGCAGTTCTTC.

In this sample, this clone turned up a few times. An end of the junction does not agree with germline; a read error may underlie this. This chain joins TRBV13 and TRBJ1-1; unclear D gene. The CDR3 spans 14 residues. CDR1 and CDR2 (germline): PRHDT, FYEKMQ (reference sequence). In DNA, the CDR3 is TGTGCCAGCAGCGTAGGTGGTCGGAACACTGAAGCTTTCTTT. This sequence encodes CASSVGGRNTEAFF.

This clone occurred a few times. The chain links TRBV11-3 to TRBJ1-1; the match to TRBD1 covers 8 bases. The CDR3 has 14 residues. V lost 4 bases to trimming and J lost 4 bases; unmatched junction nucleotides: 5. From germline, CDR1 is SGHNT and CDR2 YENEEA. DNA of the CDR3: TGTGCCAGCAGCTACCAGGGGGCAGGCACTGAAGCTTTCTTT. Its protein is CASSYQGAGTEAFF.

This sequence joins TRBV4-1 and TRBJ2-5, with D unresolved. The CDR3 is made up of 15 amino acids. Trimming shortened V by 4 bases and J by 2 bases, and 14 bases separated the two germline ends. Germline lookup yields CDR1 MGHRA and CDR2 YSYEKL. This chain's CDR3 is CASSPHGLNQETQYF. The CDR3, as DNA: TGCGCCAGCAGCCCCCACGGGCTTAATCAAGAGACCCAGTACTTC.

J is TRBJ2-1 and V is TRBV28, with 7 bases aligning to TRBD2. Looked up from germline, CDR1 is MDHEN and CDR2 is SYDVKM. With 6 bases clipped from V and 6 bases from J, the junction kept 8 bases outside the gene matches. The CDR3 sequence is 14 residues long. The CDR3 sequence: CASSPLRGINEQFF. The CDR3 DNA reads TGTGCCAGCAGCCCGTTGCGGGGGATCAATGAGCAGTTCTTC.

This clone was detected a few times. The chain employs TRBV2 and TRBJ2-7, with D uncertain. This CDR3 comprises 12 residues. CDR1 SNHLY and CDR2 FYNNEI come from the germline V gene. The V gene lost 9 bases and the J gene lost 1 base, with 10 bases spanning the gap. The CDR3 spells CARGARSYEQYF. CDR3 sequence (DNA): TGTGCCAGAGGAGCTCGATCCTACGAGCAGTACTTC.

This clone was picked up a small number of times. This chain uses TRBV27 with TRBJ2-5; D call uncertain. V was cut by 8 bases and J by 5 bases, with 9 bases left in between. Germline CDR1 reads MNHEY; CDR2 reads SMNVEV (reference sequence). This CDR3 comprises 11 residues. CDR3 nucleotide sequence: TGTGCCAGCGATATTTCGGAGACCCAGTACTTC. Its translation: CASDISETQYF.

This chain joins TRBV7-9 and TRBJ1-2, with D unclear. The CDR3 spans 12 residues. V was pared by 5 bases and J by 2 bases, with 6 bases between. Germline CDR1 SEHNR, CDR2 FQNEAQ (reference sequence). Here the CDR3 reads CASSPENYGYTF. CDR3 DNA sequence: TGTGCCAGCAGCCCCGAGAACTATGGCTACACCTTC.

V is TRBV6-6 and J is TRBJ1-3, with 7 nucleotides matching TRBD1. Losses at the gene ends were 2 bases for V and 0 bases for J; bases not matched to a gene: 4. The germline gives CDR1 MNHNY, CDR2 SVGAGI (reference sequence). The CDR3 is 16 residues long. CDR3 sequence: CASSYGDSYSGNTIYF. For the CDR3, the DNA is TGTGCCAGCAGTTACGGGGACAGCTACTCTGGAAACACCATATATTTT.

DNA for the CDR3: TGTGCCAGCAGTTTGTCGGTAGACAATGAGCAGTTCTTC. Encoded protein: CASSLSVDNEQFF. The chain recombines TRBV28 with TRBJ2-1, with D unclear. V lost 3 bases and J 5 bases, leaving 8 bases between the germline ends. The CDR3 consists of 13 residues. Germline V gene sequence: CDR1 MDHEN, CDR2 SYDVKM.

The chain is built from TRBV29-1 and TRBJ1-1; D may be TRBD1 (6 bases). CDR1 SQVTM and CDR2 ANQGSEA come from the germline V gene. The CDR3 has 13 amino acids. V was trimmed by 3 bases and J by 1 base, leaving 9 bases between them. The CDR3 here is CSVEGTQNTEAFF. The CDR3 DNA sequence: TGCAGCGTTGAGGGGACACAGAACACTGAAGCTTTCTTT.

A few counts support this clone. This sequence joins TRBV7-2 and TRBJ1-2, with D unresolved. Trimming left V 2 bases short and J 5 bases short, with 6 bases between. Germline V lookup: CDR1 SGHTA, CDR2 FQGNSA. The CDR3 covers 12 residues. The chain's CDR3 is CASSLYLYGYTF. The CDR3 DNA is TGTGCCAGCAGCTTATACCTATATGGCTACACCTTC.

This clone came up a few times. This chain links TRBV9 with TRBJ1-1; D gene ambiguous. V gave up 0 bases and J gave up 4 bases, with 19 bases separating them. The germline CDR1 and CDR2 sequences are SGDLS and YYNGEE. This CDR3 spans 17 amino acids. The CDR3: CASSVDARETPSTEAFF. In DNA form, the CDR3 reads TGTGCCAGCAGCGTAGATGCCCGGGAAACCCCGAGCACTGAAGCTTTCTTT.

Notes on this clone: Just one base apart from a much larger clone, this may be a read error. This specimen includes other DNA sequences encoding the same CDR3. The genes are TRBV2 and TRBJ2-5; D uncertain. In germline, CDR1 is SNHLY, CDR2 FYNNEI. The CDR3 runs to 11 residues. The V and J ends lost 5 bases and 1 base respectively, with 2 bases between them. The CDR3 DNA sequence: TGTGCCAGCAGTTCCCAAGAGACCCAGTACTTC. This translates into CASSSQETQYF. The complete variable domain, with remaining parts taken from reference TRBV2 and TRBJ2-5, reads EPEVTQTPSHQVTQMGQEVILRCVPISNHLYFYWYRQILGQKVEFLVSFYNNEISEKSEIFDDQFSVERPDGSNFTLKIRSTKLEDSAMYFCASSSQETQYFGPGTRLLVL.

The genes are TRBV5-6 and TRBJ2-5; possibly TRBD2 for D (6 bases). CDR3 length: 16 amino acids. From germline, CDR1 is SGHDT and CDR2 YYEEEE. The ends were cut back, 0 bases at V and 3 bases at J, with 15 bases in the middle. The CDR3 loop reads CASSLAAGPREETQYF. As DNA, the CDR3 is TGTGCCAGCAGCTTGGCCGCGGGACCGAGGGAAGAGACCCAGTACTTC.

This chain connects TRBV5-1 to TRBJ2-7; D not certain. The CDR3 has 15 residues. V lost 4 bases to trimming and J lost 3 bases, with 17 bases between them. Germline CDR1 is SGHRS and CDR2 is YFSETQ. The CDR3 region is CASSTTPTGSYEQYF. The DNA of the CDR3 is TGCGCCAGCAGCACAACCCCCACTGGCAGCTACGAGCAGTACTTC.

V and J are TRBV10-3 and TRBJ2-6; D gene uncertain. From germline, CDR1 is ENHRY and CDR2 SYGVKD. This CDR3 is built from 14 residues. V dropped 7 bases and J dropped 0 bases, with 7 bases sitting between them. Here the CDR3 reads CAIKADSGANVLTF. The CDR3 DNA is TGTGCCATCAAGGCCGACTCTGGGGCCAACGTCCTGACTTTC.